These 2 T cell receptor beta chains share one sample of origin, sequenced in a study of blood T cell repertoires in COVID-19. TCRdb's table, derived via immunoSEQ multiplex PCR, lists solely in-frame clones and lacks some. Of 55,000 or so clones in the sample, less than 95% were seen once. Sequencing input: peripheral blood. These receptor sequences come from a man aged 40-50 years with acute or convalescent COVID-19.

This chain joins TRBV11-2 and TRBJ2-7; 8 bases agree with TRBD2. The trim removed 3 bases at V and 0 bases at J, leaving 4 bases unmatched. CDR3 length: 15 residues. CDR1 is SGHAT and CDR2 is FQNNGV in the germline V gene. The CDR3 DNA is TGTGCCAGCAGCTTCCACAGCGGGAGCTCCTACGAGCAGTACTTC. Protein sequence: CASSFHSGSSYEQYF.

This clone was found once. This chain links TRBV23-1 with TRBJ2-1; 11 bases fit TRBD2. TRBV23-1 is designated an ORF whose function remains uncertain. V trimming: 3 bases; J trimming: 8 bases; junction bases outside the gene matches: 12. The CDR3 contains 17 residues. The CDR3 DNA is TGCGCCAGCAGTCAGCACCGACTAGCGGGACGGGCCGATGAGCAGTTCTTC. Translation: CASSQHRLAGRADEQFF.